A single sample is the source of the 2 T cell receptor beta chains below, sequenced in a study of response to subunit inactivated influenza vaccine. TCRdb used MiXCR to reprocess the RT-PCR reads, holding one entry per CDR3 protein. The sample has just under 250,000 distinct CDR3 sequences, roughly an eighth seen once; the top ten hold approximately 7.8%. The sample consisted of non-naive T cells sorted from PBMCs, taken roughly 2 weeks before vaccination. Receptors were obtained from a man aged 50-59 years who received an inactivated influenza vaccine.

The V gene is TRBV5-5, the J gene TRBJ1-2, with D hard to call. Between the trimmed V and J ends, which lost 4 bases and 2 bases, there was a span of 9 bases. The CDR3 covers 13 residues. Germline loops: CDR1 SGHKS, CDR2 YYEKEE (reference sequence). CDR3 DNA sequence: TGTGCCAGCAGCACCGACACCAACTATGGCTACACCTTC. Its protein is CASSTDTNYGYTF.

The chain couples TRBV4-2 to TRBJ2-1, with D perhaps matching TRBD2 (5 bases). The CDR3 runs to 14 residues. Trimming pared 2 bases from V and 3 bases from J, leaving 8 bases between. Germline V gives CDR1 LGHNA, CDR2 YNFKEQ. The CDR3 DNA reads TGTGCCAGCAGCCAACGAGGACTCTACAATGAGCAGTTCTTC. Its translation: CASSQRGLYNEQFF.